The 6 T cell receptor beta chains given below trace back to one sample, sequenced in a study of T cells in women clearing cervical HPV infection. Measured with immunoSEQ multiplex PCR; TCRdb has only the in-frame clones, and not every one. This listing includes about 32,000 clones. Sequenced material: blood buffy coat. All receptors come from a woman between 18 and 70 years old with a cervical HPV16 infection that either progressed to CIN3+ or cleared (not recorded which).

As to this clone: The read comes to an end 3 residues before the CDR3 does, leaving the germline J gene to fill in the end. The V gene is TRBV19, the J gene TRBJ1-4; perhaps TRBD1 as D (6 bases). CDR1 and CDR2 from the germline V gene are LNHDA and SQIVND (reference sequence). Trimming left V 7 bases short and J 8 bases short, with 20 bases between. This CDR3 has 15 residues. Here the CDR3 reads CASTSLGGGEEKLFF. The DNA read from the CDR3 is TGTGCCAGTACCTCCTTGGGAGGGGGTGAAGAAAAA. Supplemented by reference TRBV19 and TRBJ1-4, the full variable domain reads DGGITQSPKYLFRKEGQNVTLSCEQNLNHDAMYWYRQDPGQGLRLIYYSQIVNDFQKGDIAEGYSVSREKKESFPLTVTSAQKNPTAFYLCASTSLGGGEEKLFFGSGTQLSVL.

Concerning this clone itself: The read gets to within 3 residues of the CDR3 end, and the germline J gene fills in the rest. V gene TRBV2 combines with J gene TRBJ2-2, with D hard to call. V lost 6 bases and J 3 bases, leaving 8 bases between the germline ends. Per the germline V gene, CDR1 is SNHLY and CDR2 is FYNNEI. CDR3 size: 13 residues. This CDR3 reads CASRYRDTGELFF. The sequenced part of the CDR3 DNA is TGTGCCAGCAGATATAGGGACACCGGGGAG.

In the case of this clone: The read ends 3 residues before the CDR3 terminus; that terminus is restored from the germline J gene. The genes are TRBV7-8 and TRBJ2-3, with 7 bases identical to TRBD1. This CDR3 has 13 amino acids. In germline, CDR1 is SGHVS, CDR2 FQNEAQ. The DNA read from the CDR3 is TGTGCCAGCAGCGTAATGAGGGGGCAGCCG. Amino acids: CASSVMRGQP. The whole CDR3 protein is CASSVMRGQPQYF.

Turning to this clone: Read data end 3 residues before the CDR3 end; the end is taken from the germline J gene. This rearrangement joins TRBV19 to TRBJ1-5; D is possibly TRBD1 (5 bases). The germline V gene has CDR1 LNHDA and CDR2 SQIVND (reference sequence). There are 13 residues in the CDR3. The V end was cut by 1 base, the J end by 8 bases, with 9 bases between. CDR3: CASSIADSKPQHF. CDR3 DNA (partial): TGTGCCAGTAGTATAGCTGACAGTAAGCCC.

Worth noting for this clone: The CDR3 end lies 3 residues beyond the end of the read and is filled in from the germline J gene. V is TRBV10-3 and J is TRBJ2-7; TRBD2 might be the D (5 bases). V lost 3 bases, J lost 6 bases, and 15 bases lay in between. Germline lookup yields CDR1 ENHRY and CDR2 SYGVKD. CDR3 length: 14 amino acids. CDR3 protein: CAISETTGLSEQYF. The CDR3 bases that were read are TGTGCCATCAGTGAAACAACCGGACTCAGCGAG.

The part of the CDR3 DNA that was read is TGTGCCAGTAGTACCGGGACAGCGAACACCGGGGAG. It encodes CASSTGTANTGE. The full-length CDR3 reads as CASSTGTANTGELFF. The gene calls are TRBV19 and TRBJ2-2, with 7 bases lining up with TRBD1. The read is 3 residues too short to cover the CDR3 end, so that end is filled in from the germline J gene. Germline values: CDR1 LNHDA, CDR2 SQIVND (reference sequence). V trimming: 4 bases; J trimming: 0 bases; junction bases outside the gene matches: 2. The CDR3 has 15 amino acids.